These 10 T cell receptor beta chains were all obtained from the same sample, sequenced in a study of blood T cell repertoires in COVID-19. Sequenced by immunoSEQ multiplex PCR; TCRdb stores in-frame clones only, minus some. The repertoire consists of 210,000 or so clones, with about four fifths occurring once and the leading ten covering 12%. The sequencing input was peripheral blood. These TCRs come from a middle-aged woman with acute or convalescent COVID-19.

The rearrangement joins TRBV19 to TRBJ2-3; 7 bases match TRBD2. CDR1 and CDR2 from the germline V gene are LNHDA and SQIVND (reference sequence). The CDR3 length is 13 residues. V lost 7 bases to trimming and J lost 9 bases; unmatched junction nucleotides: 10. Here the CDR3 reads CASTHTGGSTQYF. CDR3 nucleotides: TGTGCCAGTACCCATACGGGGGGTAGCACGCAGTATTTT.

The chain uses TRBV12-5 and TRBJ2-7; no clear D gene. Trimming removed 0 bases at V and 4 bases at J, with 19 bases between. Germline V gives CDR1 LGHNT, CDR2 FRNRAP. The CDR3 has 17 amino acids. The CDR3 DNA reads TGTGCTAGTGGTTTGGTATTATCCCCCGCAGGCGATTACGAGCAGTACTTC. It yields the protein CASGLVLSPAGDYEQYF.

Written as DNA, the CDR3 is TGTGCCAGCGGGGGACACGGGAACACTGAAGCTTTCTTT. The encoded protein is CASGGHGNTEAFF. The rearrangement joins TRBV2 to TRBJ1-1; possibly TRBD1 for D (6 bases). Trimming took off 8 bases at V and 1 base at J, with 11 bases between the two ends. From germline, CDR1 is SNHLY and CDR2 FYNNEI. This CDR3 comprises 13 residues. Looking up the rest from reference TRBV2 and TRBJ1-1 gives the full variable domain: EPEVTQTPSHQVTQMGQEVILRCVPISNHLYFYWYRQILGQKVEFLVSFYNNEISEKSEIFDDQFSVERPDGSNFTLKIRSTKLEDSAMYFCASGGHGNTEAFFGQGTRLTVV.

The V and J genes are TRBV30 and TRBJ2-2; D perhaps matches TRBD2 (6 bases). Germline CDR1 GTSNPN, CDR2 SVGIG (reference sequence). The CDR3 consists of 12 residues. With 2 bases removed from V and 8 bases from J, the gap between germline ends came to 9 bases. The CDR3 region has the DNA TGTGCCTGGAGTCCCCGGGGGGGGGAGCTGTTTTTT. Translating gives CAWSPRGGELFF.

Only one count was recorded for this clone. The chain uses TRBV11-2 and TRBJ1-3; D is unclear. CDR1 is SGHAT, CDR2 FQNNGV, per germline. The CDR3 runs 14 residues. The V and J ends lost 5 bases and 0 bases respectively, with 8 bases between them. The CDR3 loop is CASSARGSGNTIYF. The CDR3 region has the DNA TGTGCCAGCAGCGCCCGGGGCTCTGGAAACACCATATATTTT.

The gene calls are TRBV7-2 and TRBJ1-1; possibly TRBD1 for D (6 bases). Germline V gene data show CDR1 as SGHTA and CDR2 as FQGNSA. V lost 1 base and J 5 bases, leaving 8 bases between the germline ends. The CDR3 is made up of 13 amino acids. The CDR3 region is CASSLEGETEAFF. The CDR3 region has the DNA TGTGCCAGCAGCTTAGAGGGGGAGACTGAAGCTTTCTTT.

The chain links TRBV25-1 to TRBJ2-3; tentative D call: TRBD2 (5 bases). Germline CDR1 reads MGHDK; CDR2 reads SYGVNS. This CDR3 is built from 15 residues. Trimming stripped 5 bases from V and 4 bases from J, with 16 bases between. The CDR3 region has the DNA TGTGCCAGCAGTTTCCTAGCAGGCTTGGCAGATACGCAGTATTTT. Encoded protein: CASSFLAGLADTQYF.

The V and J genes are TRBV4-2 and TRBJ2-1; the match to TRBD2 covers 13 bases. The CDR3 consists of 17 residues. Per the germline V gene, CDR1 is LGHNA and CDR2 is YNFKEQ. J gave up 8 bases and V 0 bases, and 7 bases lay outside the gene matches. CDR3 in amino acids: CASSQEETSGGVYEQFF. In DNA, the CDR3 is TGTGCCAGCAGCCAAGAAGAAACTAGCGGGGGGGTTTATGAGCAGTTCTTC.

The rearrangement uses TRBV6-2 or TRBV6-3 and TRBJ2-3; no clear D gene. The CDR3 sequence is 15 residues long. Germline V gene lookup returns CDR1 MNHEY and CDR2 SVGEGT. The germline V and J ends were trimmed by 0 bases and 1 base, with 8 bases remaining between them. CDR3 amino acids: CASSYSTQRTDTQYF. DNA for the CDR3: TGTGCCAGCAGTTACTCAACTCAACGCACAGATACGCAGTATTTT.

The chain joins TRBV21-1 to TRBJ1-2; whether TRBD1, the table's D call, matches the DNA was not checked. TRBV21-1 is reported as a pseudogene. The length of the CDR3 is 15 residues. The chain's CDR3 is CASSKGRGRVYGYTF. The CDR3 DNA sequence: TGTGCCAGCAGCAAAGGCAGGGGGCGCGTTTATGGCTACACCTTC.